The present T cell receptor beta chain was sequenced within a study of memory CD4+ T cells and cytomegalovirus serostatus. Study-wide points: Suggested: most of the CMV-linked TCR signature lies in CD4+ memory cells.

Sequencing was performed with immunoSEQ multiplex PCR; in TCRdb, only in-frame clones are kept and a portion is missing. The sample comprises approximately 74,000 clones, about 70% of which are singletons, and around 5% rests with the top ten. The sort gate was single viable CD3+CD4+CD8-CD45RO+ cells for memory CD4+ T cells. Serum IgG to CMV pp150, pp28, p38 and p52 defined serostatus. This clone was found many times. Its antigen is not identified. Germline V gene data show CDR1 as SGHVS and CDR2 as FNYEAQ. Trimming pared 1 base from V and 6 bases from J, leaving 16 bases between. The CDR3 has 16 amino acids.

The clonotype comes from an adult in good health and CMV-seropositive. The V gene is TRBV7-6, the J gene TRBJ2-1, with D perhaps TRBD1 or TRBD2 (5 bases each). The sequenced sample was memory CD4+ T cells from blood. This CDR3 is CASSLGASRQGNEQFF. As DNA, the CDR3 is TGTGCCAGCAGCTTAGGGGCTAGCCGCCAGGGCAATGAGCAGTTCTTC.